These 7 T cell receptor beta chains were all obtained from the same sample, sequenced in a study of identical twins. TCRdb re-derived calls from the 5' RACE reads in MiXCR, one entry per CDR3 protein. This sample has 1.5 million to 2 million distinct CDR3 sequences, with more than 30% found just once. The material sequenced was cord blood. The receptors shown here come from a newborn girl in good health.

This clonotype was observed a handful of times. This rearrangement joins TRBV4-2 to TRBJ2-7, with 8 bases aligning to TRBD1. From germline, CDR1 is LGHNA and CDR2 YNFKEQ. V gave up 0 bases and J gave up 0 bases; unmatched junction bases: 4. The CDR3 loop spans 16 amino acids. The CDR3, as DNA: TGTGCCAGCAGCCAAGACCAGGGACAGGCCTCCTACGAGCAGTACTTC. As protein: CASSQDQGQASYEQYF.

This clonotype was observed at least ten times. The rearrangement links TRBV24-1 to TRBJ2-5; D is unclear. The CDR3 loop spans 12 amino acids. Germline V CDR1 and CDR2: KGHDR, SFDVKD. Trimming took off 1 base at V and 5 bases at J, with 4 bases between the two ends. Here the CDR3 reads CATSDFGETQYF. The CDR3 coding sequence is TGTGCCACCAGTGATTTCGGGGAGACCCAGTACTTC.

There are a few counts of this clonotype. V gene TRBV2 combines with J gene TRBJ1-5; D gene uncertain. The CDR3 spans 13 residues. Germline V CDR1 and CDR2: SNHLY, FYNNEI. V was cut by 8 bases and J by 4 bases, with 12 bases left in between. The CDR3 DNA is TGTGCCAGCCGCACCTCGAGGAATCAGCCCCAGCATTTT. This sequence encodes CASRTSRNQPQHF.

There are a few counts of this clonotype. CDR3 amino acids: CATSDSGRAYEQFF. The CDR3 region has the DNA TGTGCCACCAGTGATAGCGGGAGGGCCTACGAGCAGTTCTTC. V usage is TRBV24-1 and J usage is TRBJ2-1, with 10 bases matching TRBD2. J was trimmed by 10 bases and V by 3 bases; bases with no gene match: 5. CDR3 length: 14 residues. Germline loops: CDR1 KGHDR, CDR2 SFDVKD.

In this sample, this clonotype turned up a few times. The gene calls are TRBV6-4 and TRBJ2-3; 10 bases match TRBD2. The V and J ends lost 5 bases and 1 base, in that order; junction bases with no gene match: 6. Germline V gene data show CDR1 as MRHNA and CDR2 as SNTAGT. This CDR3 is 16 amino acids long. The CDR3, as DNA: TGTGCCAGCAGTCAATCCGGGACTAGCGGCACAGATACGCAGTATTTT. This translates into CASSQSGTSGTDTQYF.

There are a few counts of this clonotype. The chain has TRBV5-6 and TRBJ2-7; D remains unclear. The CDR3 extends over 14 amino acids. Germline CDR1 SGHDT, CDR2 YYEEEE. The germline V and J ends were trimmed by 0 bases and 0 bases, with 7 bases remaining between them. DNA for the CDR3: TGTGCCAGCAGCTTGGCCACAAGCTCCTACGAGCAGTACTTC. It encodes CASSLATSSYEQYF.

This clonotype has more than one count but fewer than ten. The rearrangement uses TRBV5-8 and TRBJ2-1; perhaps TRBD2 as D (6 bases). V lost 2 bases to trimming and J lost 5 bases, with 11 bases between them. CDR3 length: 14 amino acids. CDR1 and CDR2 from the germline V gene are SGHTS and YDEGEE. In nucleotides, the CDR3 is TGTGCCAGCAGCTTCCCGGGAGAGGACAATGAGCAGTTCTTC. This sequence encodes CASSFPGEDNEQFF.